Many counts were recorded for the clone carrying this T cell receptor (beta chain). This sample is part of a study of metastatic and nonmetastatic thyroid tumors. In the source study's methods: The study took CDR3 differences across clinicopathological groups and made a distant-metastasis classifier for papillary thyroid cancer from them. TCRdb reassembled clones from the PCR reads with MiXCR. These V and J calls derive from TCRdb rather than the authors' analysis. The sample has some 25,000 clones, under 15% seen once. Thyroid surgery had not been preceded by any treatment in any patient. CDR1 SEHNR and CDR2 FQNEAQ come from the germline V gene (reference sequence). This CDR3 spans 12 amino acids. V gave up 1 base and J gave up 5 bases, with 6 bases separating them.

The clonotype comes from a female donor with papillary thyroid cancer or a benign thyroid nodule (not recorded which). Some clones in this sample may be carry-over from other donors' samples. The sequenced sample was blood. This rearrangement joins TRBV7-9 to TRBJ2-7; D remains unclear. The CDR3 nucleotides are TGTGCCAGCAGCTTAGTAGCAAACGAGCAGTACTTC. Residues: CASSLVANEQYF.